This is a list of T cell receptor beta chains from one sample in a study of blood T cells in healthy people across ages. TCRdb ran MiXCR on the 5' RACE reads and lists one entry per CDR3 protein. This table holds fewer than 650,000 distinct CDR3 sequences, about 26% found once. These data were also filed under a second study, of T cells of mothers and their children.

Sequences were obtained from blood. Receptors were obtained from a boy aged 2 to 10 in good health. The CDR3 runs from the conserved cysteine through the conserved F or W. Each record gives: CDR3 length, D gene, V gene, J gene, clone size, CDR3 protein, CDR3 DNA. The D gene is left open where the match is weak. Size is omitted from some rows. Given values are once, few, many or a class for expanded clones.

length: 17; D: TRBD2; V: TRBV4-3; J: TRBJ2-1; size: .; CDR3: CASSQDRGLAGVREQFF; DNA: TGCGCCAGCAGCCAAGATAGGGGACTAGCGGGAGTCCGAGAGCAGTTCTTC
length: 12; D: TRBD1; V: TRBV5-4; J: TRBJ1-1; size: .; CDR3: CASSRGTGEAFF; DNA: TGTGCCAGCAGCCGTGGGACAGGTGAAGCTTTCTTT
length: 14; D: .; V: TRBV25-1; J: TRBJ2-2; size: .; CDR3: CASSRIGGDGELFF; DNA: TGTGCCAGCTCTAGGATCGGGGGAGATGGGGAGCTGTTTTTT
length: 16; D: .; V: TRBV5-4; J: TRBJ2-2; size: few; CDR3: CASSLARGQNTGELFF; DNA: TGTGCCAGCAGCTTGGCCCGGGGACAGAACACCGGGGAGCTGTTTTTT
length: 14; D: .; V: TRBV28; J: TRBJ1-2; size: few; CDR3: CASSRNQMNYGYTF; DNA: TGTGCCAGCAGTAGAAACCAGATGAACTATGGCTACACCTTC
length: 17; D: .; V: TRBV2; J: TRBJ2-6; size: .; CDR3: CASSGGLGVSGANVLTF; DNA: TGTGCCAGCTCAGGGGGGCTAGGAGTCTCTGGGGCCAACGTCCTGACTTTC
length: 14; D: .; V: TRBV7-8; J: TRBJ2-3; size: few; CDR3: CASSEEQRTDTQYF; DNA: TGTGCCAGCAGCGAAGAGCAACGCACAGATACGCAGTATTTT
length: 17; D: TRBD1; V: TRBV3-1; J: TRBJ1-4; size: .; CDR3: CASSQGLPGQRNEKLFF; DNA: TGTGCCAGCAGCCAAGGCCTGCCGGGACAGAGGAATGAAAAACTGTTTTTT
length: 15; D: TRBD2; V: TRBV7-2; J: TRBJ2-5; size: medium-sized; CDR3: CASSLGAGGSKTQYF; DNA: TGTGCCAGCAGCTTAGGGGCGGGAGGGTCAAAGACCCAGTACTTC
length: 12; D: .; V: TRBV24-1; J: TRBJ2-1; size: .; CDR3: CATSDPSDGQFF; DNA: TGTGCCACCAGTGACCCCTCTGATGGGCAGTTCTTC
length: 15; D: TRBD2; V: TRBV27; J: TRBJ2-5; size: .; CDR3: CASSLRASGRETQYF; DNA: TGTGCCAGCAGTTTACGGGCTAGCGGGAGAGAGACCCAGTACTTC
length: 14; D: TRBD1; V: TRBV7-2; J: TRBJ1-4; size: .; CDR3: CASSRTGVNEKLFF; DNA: TGTGCCAGCAGCCGGACAGGGGTTAATGAAAAACTGTTTTTT
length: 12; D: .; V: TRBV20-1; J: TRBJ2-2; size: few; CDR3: CSATTDSGELFF; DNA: TGCAGTGCTACCACAGATTCCGGGGAGCTGTTTTTT
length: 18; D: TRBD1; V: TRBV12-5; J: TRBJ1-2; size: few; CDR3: CASGWRLYGQARPYGYTF; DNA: TGTGCTAGTGGTTGGAGGCTGTACGGACAGGCCCGACCTTATGGCTACACCTTC
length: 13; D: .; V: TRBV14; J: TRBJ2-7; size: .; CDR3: CASSQVEGREQYF; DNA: TGTGCCAGCAGCCAAGTAGAGGGCCGGGAGCAGTACTTC
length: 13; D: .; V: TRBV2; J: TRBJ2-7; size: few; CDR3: CASQRVSRDERYF; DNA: TGTGCCAGCCAGAGGGTATCTCGGGACGAGCGGTACTTC
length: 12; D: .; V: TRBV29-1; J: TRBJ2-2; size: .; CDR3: CSVLRSTGELFF; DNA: TGCAGCGTTCTTCGGAGCACCGGGGAGCTGTTTTTT
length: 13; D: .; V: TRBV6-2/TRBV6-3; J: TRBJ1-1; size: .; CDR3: CASSWGVGTEAFF; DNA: TGTGCCAGCAGTTGGGGAGTTGGCACTGAAGCTTTCTTT
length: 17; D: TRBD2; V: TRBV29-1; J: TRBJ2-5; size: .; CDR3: CSVEGGGLAGGQETQYF; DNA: TGCAGCGTTGAAGGAGGGGGGCTAGCGGGAGGGCAAGAGACCCAGTACTTC
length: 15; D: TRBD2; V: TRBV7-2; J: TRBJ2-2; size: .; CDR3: CASSLVAGEGGELFF; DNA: TGTGCCAGCAGCTTAGTTGCGGGAGAGGGCGGGGAGCTGTTTTTT
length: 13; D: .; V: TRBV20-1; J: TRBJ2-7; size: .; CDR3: CSAPRDNSYEQYF; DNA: TGCAGTGCTCCGCGGGACAACTCCTACGAGCAGTACTTC
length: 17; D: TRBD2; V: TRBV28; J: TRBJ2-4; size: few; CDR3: CASSPESGGALRNIQYF; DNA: TGTGCCAGCAGCCCAGAAAGCGGGGGGGCCCTCCGGAACATTCAGTACTTC
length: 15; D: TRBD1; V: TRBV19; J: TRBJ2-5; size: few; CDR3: CASSIPGTGKETQYF; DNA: TGTGCCAGTAGTATACCCGGGACAGGGAAGGAGACCCAGTACTTC
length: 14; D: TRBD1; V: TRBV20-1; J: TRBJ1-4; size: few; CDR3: CSAKDRKFNEKLFF; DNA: TGCAGTGCCAAGGACAGGAAATTTAATGAAAAACTGTTTTTT
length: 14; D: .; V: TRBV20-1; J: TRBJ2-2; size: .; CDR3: CSARDVGETGELFF; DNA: TGCAGTGCTAGAGATGTTGGGGAGACCGGGGAGCTGTTTTTT
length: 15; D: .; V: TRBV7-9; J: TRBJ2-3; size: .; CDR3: CASSAWDSNTDTQYF; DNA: TGTGCCAGCAGCGCTTGGGACTCAAACACAGATACGCAGTATTTT
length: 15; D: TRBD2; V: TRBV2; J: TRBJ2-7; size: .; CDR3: CASRMGLAGSYEQYF; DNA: TGTGCCAGCAGGATGGGACTAGCGGGTTCCTACGAGCAGTACTTC
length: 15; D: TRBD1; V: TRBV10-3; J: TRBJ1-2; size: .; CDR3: CAISETQGDPYGYTF; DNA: TGTGCCATCAGTGAAACCCAGGGGGACCCTTATGGCTACACCTTC
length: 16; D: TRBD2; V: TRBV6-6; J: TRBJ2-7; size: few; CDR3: CASSPGIAGGLYEQYF; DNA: TGTGCCAGCAGTCCTGGGATAGCGGGGGGCCTCTACGAGCAGTACTTC
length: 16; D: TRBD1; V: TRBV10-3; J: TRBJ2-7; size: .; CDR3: CAISASIGQGADEQYF; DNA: TGTGCCATCAGTGCCTCTATTGGACAGGGCGCTGACGAGCAGTACTTC
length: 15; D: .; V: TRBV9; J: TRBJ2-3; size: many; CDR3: CASSATARGTDTQYF; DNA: TGTGCCAGCAGCGCGACGGCTCGAGGCACAGATACGCAGTATTTT
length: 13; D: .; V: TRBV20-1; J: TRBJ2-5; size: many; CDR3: CSAPGLQTETQYF; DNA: TGCAGTGCTCCGGGCCTTCAGACCGAGACCCAGTACTTC
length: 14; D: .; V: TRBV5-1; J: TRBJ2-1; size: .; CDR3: CASSGPGTYNEQFF; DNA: TGCGCCAGCAGCGGGCCGGGAACTTACAATGAGCAGTTCTTC
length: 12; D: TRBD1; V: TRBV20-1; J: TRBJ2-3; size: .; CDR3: CSVPGTGDTQYF; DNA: TGCAGTGTGCCCGGGACAGGGGATACGCAGTATTTT
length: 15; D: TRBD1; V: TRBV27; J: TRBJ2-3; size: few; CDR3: CASSSPDRGTDTQYF; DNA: TGTGCCAGCAGTTCCCCCGACAGGGGGACAGATACGCAGTATTTT
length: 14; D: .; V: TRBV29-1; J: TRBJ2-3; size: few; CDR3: CSVERRLGTDTQYF; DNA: TGCAGCGTTGAAAGGAGACTAGGCACAGATACGCAGTATTTT
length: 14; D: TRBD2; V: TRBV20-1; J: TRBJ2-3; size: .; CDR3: CSALGTTVQDTQYF; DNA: TGCAGTGCCCTCGGGACTACCGTCCAAGATACGCAGTATTTT
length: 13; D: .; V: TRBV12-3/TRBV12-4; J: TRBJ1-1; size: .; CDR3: CASNPSQNTEAFF; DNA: TGTGCCAGCAACCCCTCTCAGAACACTGAAGCTTTCTTT
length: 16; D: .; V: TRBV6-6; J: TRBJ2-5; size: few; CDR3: CASSLRDHGFMETQYF; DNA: TGTGCCAGCAGCCTTCGGGACCACGGGTTTATGGAGACCCAGTACTTC
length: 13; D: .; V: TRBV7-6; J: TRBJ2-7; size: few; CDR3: CASSLAQVHEQYF; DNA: TGTGCCAGCAGCTTAGCGCAGGTCCACGAGCAGTACTTC
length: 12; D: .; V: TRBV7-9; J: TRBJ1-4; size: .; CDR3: CASSLQREKLFF; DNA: TGTGCCAGCAGTTTACAGAGGGAAAAACTGTTTTTT
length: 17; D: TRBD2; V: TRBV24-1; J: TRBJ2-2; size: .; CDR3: CATSRQTASGNTGELFF; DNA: TGTGCCACCAGCAGGCAGACCGCTAGCGGAAACACCGGGGAGCTGTTTTTT
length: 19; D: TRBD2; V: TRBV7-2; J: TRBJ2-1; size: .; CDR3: CASSLASGSRPGSYNEQFF; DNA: TGTGCCAGCAGCTTAGCTAGCGGGAGCCGCCCGGGGTCCTACAATGAGCAGTTCTTC
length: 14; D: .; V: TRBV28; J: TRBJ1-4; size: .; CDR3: CASSPLRLNEKLFF; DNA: TGTGCCAGCAGTCCCCTACGGTTGAATGAAAAACTGTTTTTT
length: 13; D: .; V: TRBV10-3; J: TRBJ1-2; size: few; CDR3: CAISESSGYGYTF; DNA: TGTGCCATCAGTGAGTCCTCGGGCTATGGCTACACCTTC
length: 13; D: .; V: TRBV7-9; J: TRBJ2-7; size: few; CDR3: CASSPTSPNEQYF; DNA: TGTGCCAGCTCCCCCACTAGCCCGAACGAGCAGTACTTC
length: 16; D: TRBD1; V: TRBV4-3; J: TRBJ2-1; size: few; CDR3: CASSQEGTGAADEQFF; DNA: TGCGCCAGCAGCCAAGAGGGGACAGGGGCGGCGGATGAGCAGTTCTTC
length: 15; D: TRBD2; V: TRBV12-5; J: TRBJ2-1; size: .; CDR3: CASGPGLAGGNEQFF; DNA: TGTGCTAGCGGCCCCGGACTAGCGGGAGGCAATGAGCAGTTCTTC
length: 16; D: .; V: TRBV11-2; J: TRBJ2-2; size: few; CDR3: CASSLDPLIRGGELFF; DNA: TGTGCCAGCAGCTTAGATCCCCTAATACGAGGCGGGGAGCTGTTTTTT
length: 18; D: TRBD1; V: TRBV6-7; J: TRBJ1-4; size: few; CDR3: CASSYARGQPAEVEKLFF; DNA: TGTGCCAGCAGTTACGCCCGGGGACAGCCGGCCGAGGTGGAAAAACTGTTTTTT
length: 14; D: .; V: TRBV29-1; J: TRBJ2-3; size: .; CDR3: CSVEKVTSTDTQYF; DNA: TGCAGCGTTGAAAAGGTGACCAGCACAGATACGCAGTATTTT
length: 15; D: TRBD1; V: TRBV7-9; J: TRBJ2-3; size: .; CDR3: CASSPGQGAADTQYF; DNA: TGTGCCAGCAGCCCGGGACAGGGGGCGGCAGATACGCAGTATTTT
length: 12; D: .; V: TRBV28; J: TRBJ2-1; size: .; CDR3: CASSLWDNEQFF; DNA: TGTGCCAGCAGTTTATGGGACAATGAGCAGTTCTTC